This is a list of T cell receptor beta chains from one sample in a study of PD-1 blockade in classical Hodgkin lymphoma. Repertoires were generated with immunoSEQ multiplex PCR, while TCRdb's copy carries only in-frame clones and drops some. The sample consists of some 100,000 clones, roughly 92% of them appearing once. Material: peripheral blood mononuclear cells (PBMCs), obtained at baseline. The origin of the receptors is a human donor with classical Hodgkin lymphoma. CDR3s include the opening cysteine and the closing phenylalanine or tryptophan. The order of the fields is clone size, D gene, V gene, J gene, CDR3 protein, CDR3 DNA. D genes are given only for firm matches. Clone size appears in some rows only: once, few, many, or a class for an expanded clone.

abundance: .; d_gene: TRBD2; v_gene: TRBV28; j_gene: TRBJ2-3; CDR3aa: CASSFVGLEPDTQYF; CDR3nt: TGTGCCAGCAGTTTTGTCGGACTAGAACCAGATACGCAGTATTTT
abundance: once; d_gene: .; v_gene: TRBV18; j_gene: TRBJ1-1; CDR3aa: CASSPGRGLNTEAFF; CDR3nt: TGTGCCAGCTCGCCAGGGAGAGGGTTAAACACTGAAGCTTTCTTT
abundance: once; d_gene: TRBD1; v_gene: TRBV5-1; j_gene: TRBJ1-6; CDR3aa: CATHLAGQGGNSPLHF; CDR3nt: TGCGCCACACATCTCGCCGGACAGGGCGGTAATTCACCCCTCCACTTT
abundance: .; d_gene: .; v_gene: TRBV28; j_gene: TRBJ2-5; CDR3aa: CASSLPSRETQYF; CDR3nt: TGTGCCAGCAGTTTACCGAGCCGGGAGACCCAGTACTTC
abundance: .; d_gene: .; v_gene: TRBV18; j_gene: TRBJ1-2; CDR3aa: CASSPEQGLMGYGYTF; CDR3nt: TGTGCCAGCTCACCGGAACAGGGTTTAATGGGGTATGGCTACACCTTC
abundance: once; d_gene: .; v_gene: TRBV7-9; j_gene: TRBJ1-2; CDR3aa: CASSQGGLYGYTF; CDR3nt: TGTGCCAGCAGCCAAGGGGGGCTCTATGGCTACACCTTC
abundance: .; d_gene: .; v_gene: TRBV20-1; j_gene: TRBJ1-4; CDR3aa: CSASSGGKLFF; CDR3nt: TGCAGTGCTAGCAGCGGAGGAAAACTGTTTTTT
abundance: .; d_gene: TRBD1; v_gene: TRBV5-4; j_gene: TRBJ2-2; CDR3aa: CASSLLDRDTGELFF; CDR3nt: TGTGCCAGCAGCTTACTGGACAGGGACACCGGGGAGCTGTTTTTT
abundance: .; d_gene: .; v_gene: TRBV6-1; j_gene: TRBJ2-7; CDR3aa: CASSRVSDYEQYF; CDR3nt: TGTGCCAGCAGTCGAGTGAGTGACTACGAGCAGTACTTC
abundance: .; d_gene: .; v_gene: TRBV9; j_gene: TRBJ2-2; CDR3aa: CASSVPIGRDTGELFF; CDR3nt: TGTGCCAGCAGCGTTCCTATCGGGAGAGACACCGGGGAGCTGTTTTTT
abundance: .; d_gene: .; v_gene: TRBV6-5; j_gene: TRBJ2-7; CDR3aa: CASSYGEVGYEQYF; CDR3nt: TGTGCCAGCAGTTACGGCGAAGTTGGATACGAGCAGTACTTC
abundance: .; d_gene: TRBD1; v_gene: TRBV19; j_gene: TRBJ2-7; CDR3aa: CASSVTGTGSNEQYF; CDR3nt: TGTGCCAGTAGTGTTACCGGGACAGGGTCGAACGAGCAGTACTTC
abundance: .; d_gene: TRBD1; v_gene: TRBV15; j_gene: TRBJ2-7; CDR3aa: CATSGTVYDEQCF; CDR3nt: TGTGCCACCAGCGGGACAGTATACGACGAGCAGTGCTTC
abundance: .; d_gene: TRBD1; v_gene: TRBV6-5; j_gene: TRBJ1-6; CDR3aa: CASRDRGTWNSPLHF; CDR3nt: TGTGCCAGCAGGGACAGGGGGACTTGGAATTCACCCCTCCACTTT
abundance: .; d_gene: TRBD2; v_gene: TRBV18; j_gene: TRBJ2-5; CDR3aa: CASYGLAGEKLETQYF; CDR3nt: TGTGCCAGTTACGGACTAGCGGGAGAGAAGTTGGAGACCCAGTACTTC
abundance: .; d_gene: TRBD1; v_gene: TRBV10-3; j_gene: TRBJ1-1; CDR3aa: CAIRATGGPNTEAFF; CDR3nt: TGTGCCATCAGGGCGACAGGGGGCCCGAACACTGAAGCTTTCTTT
abundance: .; d_gene: TRBD1; v_gene: TRBV5-4; j_gene: TRBJ1-2; CDR3aa: CASSLAWDSYGYTF; CDR3nt: TGTGCCAGCAGCTTGGCCTGGGACAGCTATGGCTACACCTTC
abundance: .; d_gene: .; v_gene: TRBV9; j_gene: TRBJ1-4; CDR3aa: CASSAGGGRGEKLFF; CDR3nt: TGTGCCAGCAGCGCCGGCGGTGGGCGAGGTGAAAAACTGTTTTTT
abundance: .; d_gene: .; v_gene: TRBV5-6; j_gene: TRBJ2-3; CDR3aa: CASSLLGTSPDTQYF; CDR3nt: TGTGCCAGCAGCTTGTTGGGGACTTCACCAGATACGCAGTATTTT
abundance: .; d_gene: TRBD1; v_gene: TRBV5-1; j_gene: TRBJ1-6; CDR3aa: CASSLTGLGSPLHF; CDR3nt: TGCGCCAGCAGCCTGACAGGGTTAGGTTCACCCCTCCACTTT
abundance: .; d_gene: TRBD1; v_gene: TRBV19; j_gene: TRBJ2-1; CDR3aa: CASCISGTGVDEQFF; CDR3nt: TGTGCCAGCTGCATTTCCGGGACAGGTGTCGATGAGCAGTTCTTC
abundance: .; d_gene: .; v_gene: TRBV6-1; j_gene: TRBJ1-2; CDR3aa: CASRAGGADGYTF; CDR3nt: TGTGCCAGCAGGGCTGGAGGGGCAGATGGCTACACCTTC
abundance: few; d_gene: .; v_gene: TRBV10-3; j_gene: TRBJ1-4; CDR3aa: CAIGATNEKLFF; CDR3nt: TGTGCCATCGGTGCAACTAATGAAAAACTGTTTTTT
abundance: .; d_gene: .; v_gene: TRBV30; j_gene: TRBJ1-2; CDR3aa: CAWMAGNGYTF; CDR3nt: TGTGCCTGGATGGCAGGGAATGGCTACACCTTC
abundance: .; d_gene: .; v_gene: TRBV19; j_gene: TRBJ2-3; CDR3aa: CASSMGNRMVDTQYF; CDR3nt: TGTGCCAGTAGTATGGGGAATCGGATGGTAGATACGCAGTATTTT
abundance: .; d_gene: TRBD2; v_gene: TRBV11-3; j_gene: TRBJ2-1; CDR3aa: CASSLDATSGSNRDEQFF; CDR3nt: TGTGCCAGCAGCTTAGATGCCACTAGCGGGAGTAATAGGGATGAGCAGTTCTTC
abundance: .; d_gene: TRBD2; v_gene: TRBV7-9; j_gene: TRBJ2-5; CDR3aa: CASSSTTGSGMGETQYF; CDR3nt: TGTGCCAGCAGCTCAACCACCGGAAGCGGGATGGGAGAGACCCAGTACTTC
abundance: .; d_gene: TRBD2; v_gene: TRBV28; j_gene: TRBJ2-1; CDR3aa: CASSSISGYNEQFF; CDR3nt: TGTGCCAGCAGTTCAATTAGCGGGTATAATGAGCAGTTCTTC